The sequence of this TCR beta chain was determined in a study of control samples from healthy donors and cancer patients. V was cut by 0 bases and J by 6 bases, with 7 bases left in between. The CDR3 sequence is 13 residues long. Germline loops: CDR1 SGHRS, CDR2 YFSETQ. Some clones are missing from TCRdb's copy, which holds only in-frame ones; the method was immunoSEQ multiplex PCR. The table has about 150,000 clones, roughly 93% seen once. The gene calls are TRBV5-1 and TRBJ2-1; no reliable D call. Specimen: blood. This receptor was taken from a man between 18 and 29 years old in good health. The CDR3 DNA is TGCGCCAGCAGCTTGGCCGTCCCCAATGAGCAGTTCTTC. Protein product: CASSLAVPNEQFF.